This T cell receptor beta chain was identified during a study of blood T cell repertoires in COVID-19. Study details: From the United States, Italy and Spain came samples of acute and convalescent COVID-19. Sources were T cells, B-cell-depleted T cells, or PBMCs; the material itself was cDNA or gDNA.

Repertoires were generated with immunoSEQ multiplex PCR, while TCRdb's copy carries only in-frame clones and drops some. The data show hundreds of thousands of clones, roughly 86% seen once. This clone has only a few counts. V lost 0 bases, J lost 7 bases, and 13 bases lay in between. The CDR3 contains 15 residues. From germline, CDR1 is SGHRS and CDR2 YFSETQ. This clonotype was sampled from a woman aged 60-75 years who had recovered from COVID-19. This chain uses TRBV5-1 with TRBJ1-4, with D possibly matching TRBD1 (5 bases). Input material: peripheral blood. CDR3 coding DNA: TGCGCCAGCAGCTTGGAAGCAGGGTTAGGTGAAAAACTGTTTTTT. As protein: CASSLEAGLGEKLFF.